This TCR beta chain was found in a study of T cell changes during pregnancy in multiple sclerosis (dated by TCRdb to between 2017 and 2020). About the full investigation: The study looked at changes in the T cell repertoire across pregnancy in women with multiple sclerosis.

According to the germline V gene, CDR1 reads LGHNA and CDR2 reads YNFKEQ. The germline V and J ends show losses of 3 bases and 5 bases respectively, and no gene match explains 14 bases of the junction. The CDR3 covers 18 residues, taking in both the cysteine and the phenylalanine. Only the CDR3 DNA stays, 54 bases, in frame from base 1. Of note for this clone: This receptor's antigen is unknown. No qualities accompany the bases; no much larger clone lies one base away.

Library construction relied on the immunoSEQ multiplex PCR assay. This immuneACCESS table, as held by TCRdb, lists in-frame sequences with V and J called but not all clones. Of the missing ones, under half trace to an unresolved V gene in checked studies; the others have no known cause. This sample gives 55,000 to 65,000 clones in total; roughly nine tenths of them show up just once. The ten largest clones represent around 3.3% of the sample. The starting material was peripheral blood, obtained in the first trimester of pregnancy. Recombination connected TRBV4-2 to TRBJ2-1; TRBD2 aligns with 9 central bases. The TCR originated in a female donor in good health, enrolled as a control in a pregnancy study. The CDR3 protein sequence reads: CASSHPSIAGENDNEQFF. The DNA sequence follows: TGTGCCAGCAGCCATCCATCCATAGCGGGAGAGAATGACAATGAGCAGTTCTTC.